This TCR beta chain was sequenced in a study of T cell repertoires in aging, cancer and after chemotherapy. Study-level information: The full dataset contained roughly 8.8 million TCR reads. Study findings and constraints: In healthy donors, age-related TCR diversity loss mainly reflected lost richness. Untreated cancer patients had significantly lower blood TCR diversity than age-matched healthy donors. These repertoire data do not allow conclusions about immunological memory after chemotherapy.

The CDR3 covers 16 residues. Germline CDR1 is LGHNA and CDR2 is YNFKEQ. V shed 1 base and J shed 0 bases, with 9 bases lying between them. The template was genomic DNA from peripheral blood, not RNA. A mixed TRB-A/B primer pool amplified rearranged TRB by multiplex touch-down PCR. A single record per CDR3 protein comes from TCRdb applying MiXCR to the multiplex PCR reads. The table has 13,000 or so distinct CDR3 sequences, 20% to 30% seen once. Comments on this clonotype: Its matching antigen is unknown.

This sequence originates from a human donor in good health. This rearrangement joins TRBV4-2 to TRBJ1-4; D might be TRBD1 (5 bases). Source material: blood. The CDR3 here is CASSQGGDPTNEKLFF. The CDR3 bases are TGTGCCAGCAGCCAAGGGGGGGACCCAACTAATGAAAAACTGTTTTTT.